Reported below is one T cell receptor (beta chain). These data belong to a study of blood T cell repertoires in COVID-19. Study-level background: Samples came from the United States, Italy and Spain, spanning acute and convalescent COVID-19. The cDNA or gDNA used as material had been derived from T cells, B-cell-depleted T cells, or PBMCs.

Authors' processing steps: Nucleated cell counts were estimated from reference gene primer amplification. The repertoire was sequenced with immunoSEQ multiplex PCR; TCRdb's copy has only in-frame clones and lacks some. V and J calls and clone size come straight from that table; D and trimming were deduced from the DNA. The repertoire holds 260,000 or so clones, with approximately 86% as singletons. Per the germline V gene, CDR1 is SGHTA and CDR2 is FQGNSA. This CDR3 is 15 amino acids long. V lost 1 base to trimming and J lost 6 bases, with 14 bases between them. This clonotype was sampled from a man aged 18 to 30 with active or convalescent COVID-19. The chain has TRBV7-2 and TRBJ2-3; TRBD1 is a possible D gene (5 bases). The sequencing input was peripheral blood. This chain's CDR3 is CASSLGGRVQDTQYF. DNA for the CDR3: TGTGCCAGCAGCTTAGGGGGCAGGGTCCAGGATACGCAGTATTTT.